This T cell receptor beta chain was retrieved from a study of ipilimumab plus nivolumab after autologous stem cell transplantation. About the research overall: The DLBCL group included primary refractory and relapsed cases. Notes on the study in general: Authors suggest TCR repertoire, Treg phenotype and gut microbiota support further study.

In this sample, this clone turned up once. Its specificity is unknown. Generated by immunoSEQ multiplex PCR, the TCRdb table keeps only in-frame clones and is missing some. The sample has fewer than 85,000 clones, 83% seen once; the top ten hold roughly 2%. Specimen: PBMCs, collected in a trial of ipilimumab plus nivolumab as post-transplant consolidation. The sequence was obtained from a male donor with diffuse large B-cell lymphoma.

CDR3 DNA: TGTGCCTGGAGTGTAACAGGGCCCAATGAGCAGTTCTTC. Translated, it gives CAWSVTGPNEQFF. This rearrangement joins TRBV30 to TRBJ2-1; D is possibly TRBD1 (6 bases). Germline values: CDR1 GTSNPN, CDR2 SVGIG (reference sequence). Trimming took off 0 bases at V and 6 bases at J, with 9 bases between the two ends. The CDR3 spans 13 residues. Full variable domain (rest looked up from reference TRBV30 and TRBJ2-1): SQTIHQWPATLVQPVGSPLSLECTVEGTSNPNLYWYRQAAGRGLQLLFYSVGIGQISSEVPQNLSASRPQDRQFILSSKKLLLSDSGFYLCAWSVTGPNEQFFGPGTRLTVL.